This T cell receptor (beta chain) was sequenced during a study of molecular identifiers for immune sequencing clone quantification. Study information: In replicates, the authors split RNA from approximately 22,000 or 94,000 naive CD8 cells five ways and sequenced four.

This clonotype was seen many times. CDR1 and CDR2 from the germline V gene are SQVTM and ANQGSEA. The CDR3 is 12 amino acids. V was clipped by 6 bases and J by 5 bases; unmatched bases: 6. A single record per CDR3 protein comes from TCRdb applying MiXCR to the PCR reads. The repertoire includes about 640,000 distinct CDR3 sequences, about 20% of them detected once, and roughly 0.83% sits in the top ten. Source material: naive CD8+ T cells from blood, with Jurkat cell RNA spiked in. Regarding subset: FACS-sorted CD8+CD4-CCR7+CD45RA+ naive T cells. This TCR was sampled from a human donor in good health. Some libraries in this study had Jurkat cell RNA spiked in. The J gene is TRBJ2-5, the V gene TRBV29-1; TRBD1 matches at 7 bases. In DNA, the CDR3 is TGCAGCGTGCCTACAGGGGACGAGACCCAGTACTTC. Protein sequence: CSVPTGDETQYF.